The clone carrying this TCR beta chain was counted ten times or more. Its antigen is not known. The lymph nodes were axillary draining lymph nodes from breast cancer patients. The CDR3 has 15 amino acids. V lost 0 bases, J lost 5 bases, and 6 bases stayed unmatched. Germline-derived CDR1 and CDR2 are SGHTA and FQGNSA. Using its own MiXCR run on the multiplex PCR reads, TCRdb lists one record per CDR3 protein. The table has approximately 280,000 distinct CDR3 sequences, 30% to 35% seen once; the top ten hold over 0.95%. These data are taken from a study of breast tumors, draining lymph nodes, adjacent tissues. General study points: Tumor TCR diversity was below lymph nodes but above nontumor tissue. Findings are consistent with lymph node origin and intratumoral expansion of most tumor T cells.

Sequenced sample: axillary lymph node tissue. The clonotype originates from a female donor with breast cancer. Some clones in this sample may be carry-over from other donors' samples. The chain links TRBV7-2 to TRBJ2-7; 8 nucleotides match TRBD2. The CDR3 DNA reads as TGTGCCAGCAGCTTAGCTTCCGCGGGAGGCGACGAGCAGTACTTC. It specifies CASSLASAGGDEQYF.